This TCR beta chain was profiled in a study of T cell responses to AZD1222 COVID-19 vaccine (dated by TCRdb to the early 2020s). For the study in its entirety: TCR sequencing was performed for more than 230 trial participants, of whom 200 to 210 were given two doses of AZD1222 and approximately 26 were given two doses of MenACWY control vaccine. Trial participants were enrolled by age into 18-55, 56-69 and 70-plus year subgroups, with approximately 150, 30 and 60 TCR-sequenced participants respectively. What the work shows at the level of the full study, not this receptor alone: The 56-69-year group was small, and its depth increase did not reach significance, likely because of low power. Participants were mostly white British, with more females than males. The authors suggested clonal diversity may have been underestimated. Conclusions about previously exposed vaccinees are limited, since just 5 to 7 AZD1222 recipients were seropositive for SARS-CoV-2 at baseline. The vaccine-associated CD4 TCRs covered the entire spike protein, and the dominant responses fell in regions 160-218 and 743-854. Reportedly, close to half of the unique spike-specific TCRs recognized epitopes lying outside the regions that are mutated in the B.1.351 and B.1.1.7 variants. After two AZD1222 doses, spike-specific TCR breadth and depth were significantly higher than at day 0 and than in MenACWY recipients. Because no day 14 peak-response samples were available, the repertoires could be characterized only after the peak T cell response.

CDR1 SGHVS and CDR2 FQNEAQ are derived from the germline V gene. CDR3 length: 17 amino acids, cysteine to phenylalanine. Of all the DNA, just the CDR3 is kept, 51 bases in frame from base 1. V is shortened by 5 bases, J by 5 bases, and the region joining them spans 21 bases. Interpreted using the paper, the time point label stands for: baseline before first vaccination. The sample's treatment or condition label, in plain terms: meningococcal conjugate vaccine given as trial control. Vaccinee samples came from UK trials COV001 and COV002, including a single-blind randomized controlled phase 2/3 trial of AZD1222 (ChAdOx1 nCoV-19) in healthy adults. Trial participant PBMC samples were collected at day 0 and day 28 after the second dose for TCRbeta chain sequencing. The CDR3 regions of human TCRbeta chains were analyzed by immunosequencing. Regarding the original processing steps: TCRs in the repertoires were matched against a reference library of SARS-CoV-2-specific TCRs that had been generated with the MIRA antigen-specificity platform. Breadth was defined as the fraction of unique TCRs that were SARS-CoV-2-associated, and depth was defined as the fraction of total T cells that were SARS-CoV-2-associated. Using the MIRA data, each spike-specific TCR was mapped to the spike region that the TCR reacts to and placed in a CD4 or CD8 class. Log10-transformed breadth and depth values were compared by one-way ANOVA with Sidak's multiple comparisons tests. What TCRdb holds here is the immuneACCESS table cut down to in-frame rearrangements. Part of the clones is not present; checked against another copy, under half of the missing clones reflect an unresolved V gene, and the others are unexplained. V, J and clone size were drawn from that table, and D and trimming were deduced from the DNA. The sample table shows around 100,000 clones, and approximately 87% are seen once. Just over 4% of the sample comes from the top ten.

On this clone: No cognate antigen has been identified for it. The input lacks base qualities; no much larger clone sits a single base away.

The TCR comes from an adult in good health. The sample here was peripheral blood, taken on day 0 of MenACWY control vaccination. The V and J segments used are TRBV7-8 and TRBJ1-4, with the D gene uncertain. The CDR3 region: CASSLRFQTGTNEKLFF. The DNA sequence is TGTGCCAGCAGCCTTAGGTTCCAGACCGGAACCAATGAAAAACTGTTTTTT.